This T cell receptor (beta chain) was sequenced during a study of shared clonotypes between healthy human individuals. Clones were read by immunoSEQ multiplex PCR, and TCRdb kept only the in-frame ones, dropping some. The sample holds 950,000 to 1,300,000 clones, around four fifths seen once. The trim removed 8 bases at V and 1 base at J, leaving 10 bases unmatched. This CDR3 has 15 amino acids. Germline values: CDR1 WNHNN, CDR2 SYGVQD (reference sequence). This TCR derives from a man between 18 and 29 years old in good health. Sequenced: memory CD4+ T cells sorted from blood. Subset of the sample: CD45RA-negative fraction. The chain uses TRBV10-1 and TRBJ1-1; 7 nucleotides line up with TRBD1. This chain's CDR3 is CASSPGQWGNTEAFF. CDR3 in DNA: TGCGCCAGCTCCCCGGGACAGTGGGGGAACACTGAAGCTTTCTTT.